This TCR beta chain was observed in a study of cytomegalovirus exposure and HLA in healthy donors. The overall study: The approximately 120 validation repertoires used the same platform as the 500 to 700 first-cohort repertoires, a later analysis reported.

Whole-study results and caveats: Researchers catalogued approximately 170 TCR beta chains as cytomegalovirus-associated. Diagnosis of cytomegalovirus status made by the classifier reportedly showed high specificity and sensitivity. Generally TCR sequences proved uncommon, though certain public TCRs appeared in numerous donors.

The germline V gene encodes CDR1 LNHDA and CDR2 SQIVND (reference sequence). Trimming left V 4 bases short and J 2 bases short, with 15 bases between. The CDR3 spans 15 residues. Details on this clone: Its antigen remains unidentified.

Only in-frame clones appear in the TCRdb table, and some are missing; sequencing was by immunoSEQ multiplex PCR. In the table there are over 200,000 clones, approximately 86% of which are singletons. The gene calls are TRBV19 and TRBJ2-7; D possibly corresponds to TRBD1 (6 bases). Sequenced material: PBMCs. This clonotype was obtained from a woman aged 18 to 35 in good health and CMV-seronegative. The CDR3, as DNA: TGTGCCAGTAGTAGAGGGGCAGGGGCTACCTACGAGCAGTACTTC. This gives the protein CASSRGAGATYEQYF.